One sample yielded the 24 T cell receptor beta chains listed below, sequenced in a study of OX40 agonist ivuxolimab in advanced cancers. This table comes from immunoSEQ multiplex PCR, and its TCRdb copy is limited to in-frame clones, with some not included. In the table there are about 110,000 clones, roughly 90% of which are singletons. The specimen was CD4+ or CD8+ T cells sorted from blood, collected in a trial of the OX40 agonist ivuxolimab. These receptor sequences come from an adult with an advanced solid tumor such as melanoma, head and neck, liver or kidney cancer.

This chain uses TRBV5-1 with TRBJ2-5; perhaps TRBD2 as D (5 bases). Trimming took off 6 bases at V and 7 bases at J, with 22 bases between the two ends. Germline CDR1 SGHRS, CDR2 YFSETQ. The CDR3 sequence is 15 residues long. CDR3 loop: CASTFSSRNEGTQYF. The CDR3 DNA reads TGCGCCAGCACCTTCTCGAGTCGCAACGAGGGGACCCAGTACTTC.

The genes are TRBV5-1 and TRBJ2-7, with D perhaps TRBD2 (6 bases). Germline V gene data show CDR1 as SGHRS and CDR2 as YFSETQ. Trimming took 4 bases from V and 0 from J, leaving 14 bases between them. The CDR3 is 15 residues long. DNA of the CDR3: TGCGCCAGCAGCGCGACGCGGGACTCCTCCTACGAGCAGTACTTC. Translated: CASSATRDSSYEQYF.

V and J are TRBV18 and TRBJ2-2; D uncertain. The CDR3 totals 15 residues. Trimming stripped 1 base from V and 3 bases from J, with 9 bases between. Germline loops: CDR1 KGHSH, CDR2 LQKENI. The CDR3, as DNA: TGTGCCAGCTCACCACGGGGTATCGACACCGGGGAGCTGTTTTTT. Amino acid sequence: CASSPRGIDTGELFF.

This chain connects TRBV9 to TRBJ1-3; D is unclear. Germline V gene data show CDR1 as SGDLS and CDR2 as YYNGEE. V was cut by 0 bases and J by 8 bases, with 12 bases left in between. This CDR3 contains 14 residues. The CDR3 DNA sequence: TGTGCCAGCAGCGTAGAACTTGAGGGAGACACCATATATTTT. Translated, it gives CASSVELEGDTIYF. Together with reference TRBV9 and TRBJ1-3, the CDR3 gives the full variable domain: DSGVTQTPKHLITATGQRVTLRCSPRSGDLSVYWYQQSLDQGLQFLIQYYNGEERAKGNILERFSAQQFPDLHSELNLSSLELGDSALYFCASSVELEGDTIYFGEGSWLTVV.

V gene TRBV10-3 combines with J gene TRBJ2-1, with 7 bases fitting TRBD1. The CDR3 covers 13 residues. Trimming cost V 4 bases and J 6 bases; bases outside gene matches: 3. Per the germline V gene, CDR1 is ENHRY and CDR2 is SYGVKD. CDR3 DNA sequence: TGTGCCATCAGTGCTGAGGGGGCCAATGAGCAGTTCTTC. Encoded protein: CAISAEGANEQFF.

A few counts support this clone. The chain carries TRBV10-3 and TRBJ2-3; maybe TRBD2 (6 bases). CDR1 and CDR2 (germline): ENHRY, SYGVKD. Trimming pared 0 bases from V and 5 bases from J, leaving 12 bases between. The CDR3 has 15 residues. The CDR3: CAISESVGGIDTQYF. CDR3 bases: TGTGCCATCAGTGAGTCGGTCGGGGGTATAGATACGCAGTATTTT.

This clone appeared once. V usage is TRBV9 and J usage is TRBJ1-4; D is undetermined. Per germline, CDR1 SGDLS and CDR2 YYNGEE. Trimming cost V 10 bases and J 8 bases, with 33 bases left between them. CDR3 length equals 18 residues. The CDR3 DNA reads TGTGCCGCCCACGTCAGCCGACATCCAGTCTACTCGCCGGAAAAACTGTTTTTT. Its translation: CAAHVSRHPVYSPEKLFF.

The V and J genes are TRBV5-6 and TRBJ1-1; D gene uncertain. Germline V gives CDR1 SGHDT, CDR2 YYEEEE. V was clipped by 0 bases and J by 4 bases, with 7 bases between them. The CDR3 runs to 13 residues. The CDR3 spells CASSLVLSTEAFF. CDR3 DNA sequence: TGTGCCAGCAGCTTGGTTCTCAGCACTGAAGCTTTCTTT.

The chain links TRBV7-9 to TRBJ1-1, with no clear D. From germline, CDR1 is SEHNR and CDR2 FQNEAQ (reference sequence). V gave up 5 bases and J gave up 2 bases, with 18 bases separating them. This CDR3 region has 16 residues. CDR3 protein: CASSPSLGLKNTEAFF. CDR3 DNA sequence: TGTGCCAGCAGCCCCAGCCTCGGGCTCAAAAACACTGAAGCTTTCTTT.

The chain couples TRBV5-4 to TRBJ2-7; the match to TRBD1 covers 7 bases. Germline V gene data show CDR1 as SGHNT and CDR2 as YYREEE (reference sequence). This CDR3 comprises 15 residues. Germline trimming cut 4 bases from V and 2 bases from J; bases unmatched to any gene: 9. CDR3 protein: CASSLIGDRAYEQYF. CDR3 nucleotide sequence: TGTGCCAGCAGCCTCATTGGAGACAGGGCCTACGAGCAGTACTTC.

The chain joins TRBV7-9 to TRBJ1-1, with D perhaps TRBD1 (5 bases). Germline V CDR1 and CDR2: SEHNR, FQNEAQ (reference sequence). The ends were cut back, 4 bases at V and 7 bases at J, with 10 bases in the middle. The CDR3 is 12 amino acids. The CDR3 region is CASSSLDSEAFF. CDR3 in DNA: TGTGCCAGCAGCTCCCTCGACAGTGAAGCTTTCTTT. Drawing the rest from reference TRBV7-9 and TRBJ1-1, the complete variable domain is DTGVSQNPRHKITKRGQNVTFRCDPISEHNRLYWYRQTLGQGPEFLTYFQNEAQLEKSRLLSDRFSAERPKGSFSTLEIQRTEQGDSAMYLCASSSLDSEAFFGQGTRLTVV.

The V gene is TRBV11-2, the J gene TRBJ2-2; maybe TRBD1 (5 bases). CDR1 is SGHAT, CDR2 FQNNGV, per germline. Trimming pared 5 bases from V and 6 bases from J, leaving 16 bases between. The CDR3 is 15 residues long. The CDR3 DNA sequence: TGTGCCAGCAGCGCGGACACGACACGTGCCGGGGAGCTGTTTTTT. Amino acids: CASSADTTRAGELFF.

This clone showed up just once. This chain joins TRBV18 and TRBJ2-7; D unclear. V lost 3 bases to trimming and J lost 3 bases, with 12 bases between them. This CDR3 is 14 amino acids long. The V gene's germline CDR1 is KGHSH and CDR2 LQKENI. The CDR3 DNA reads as TGTGCCAGCTCACCTCCTACTGGGCTCTACGAGCAGTACTTC. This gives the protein CASSPPTGLYEQYF.

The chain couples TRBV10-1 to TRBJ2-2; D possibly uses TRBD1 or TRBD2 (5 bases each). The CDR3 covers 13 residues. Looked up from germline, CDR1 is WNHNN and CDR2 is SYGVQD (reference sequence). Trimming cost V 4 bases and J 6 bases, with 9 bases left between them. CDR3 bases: TGCGCCAGCAGTGGGGGGATTTCCGGGGAGCTGTTTTTT. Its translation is CASSGGISGELFF.

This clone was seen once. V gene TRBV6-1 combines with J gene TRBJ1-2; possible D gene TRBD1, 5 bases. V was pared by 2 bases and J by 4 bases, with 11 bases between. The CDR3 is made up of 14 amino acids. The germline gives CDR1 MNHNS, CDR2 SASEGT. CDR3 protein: CASSELRGGYGYTF. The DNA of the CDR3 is TGTGCCAGCAGTGAATTAAGGGGCGGCTATGGCTACACCTTC.

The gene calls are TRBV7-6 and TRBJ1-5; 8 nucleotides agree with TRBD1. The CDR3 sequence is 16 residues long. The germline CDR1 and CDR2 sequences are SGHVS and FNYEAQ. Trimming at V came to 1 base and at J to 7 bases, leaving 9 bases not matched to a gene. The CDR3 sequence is CASSLGQGMGRQPQHF. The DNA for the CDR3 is TGTGCCAGCAGCTTAGGACAGGGGATGGGAAGGCAGCCCCAGCATTTT.

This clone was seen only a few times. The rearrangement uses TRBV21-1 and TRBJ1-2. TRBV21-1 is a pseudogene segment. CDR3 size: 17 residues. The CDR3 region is CASSKGDGAGRIYGYTF. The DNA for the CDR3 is TGTGCCAGCAGCAAAGGGGACGGCGCCGGGAGAATCTATGGCTACACCTTC.

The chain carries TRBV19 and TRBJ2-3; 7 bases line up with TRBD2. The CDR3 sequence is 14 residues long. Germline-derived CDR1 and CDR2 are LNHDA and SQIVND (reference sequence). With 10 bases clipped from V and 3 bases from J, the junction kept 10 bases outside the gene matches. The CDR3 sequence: CATREGMGTDTQYF. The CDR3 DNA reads TGTGCCACTAGGGAGGGGATGGGGACAGATACGCAGTATTTT.

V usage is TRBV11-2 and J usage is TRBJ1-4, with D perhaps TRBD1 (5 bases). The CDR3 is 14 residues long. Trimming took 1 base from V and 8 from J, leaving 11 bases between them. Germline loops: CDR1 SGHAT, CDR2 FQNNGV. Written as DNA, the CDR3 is TGTGCCAGCAGCTTAGCAGGGCCCAAAGAAAAACTGTTTTTT. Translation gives CASSLAGPKEKLFF.

CDR3 DNA: TGTGCCAGCAGCTCCGGGGGTGGCAATGAGCAGTTCTTC. This encodes CASSSGGGNEQFF. V usage is TRBV7-3 and J usage is TRBJ2-1; possibly TRBD2 for D (6 bases). Trimming took 4 bases from V and 6 from J, leaving 10 bases between them. The CDR3 is 13 amino acids. The germline V gene has CDR1 SGHTA and CDR2 FQGTGA. The whole variable domain, remainder taken from reference TRBV7-3 and TRBJ2-1, is GAGVSQTPSNKVTEKGKYVELRCDPISGHTALYWYRQSLGQGPEFLIYFQGTGAADDSGLPNDRFFAVRPEGSVSTLKIQRTERGDSAVYLCASSSGGGNEQFFGPGTRLTVL.

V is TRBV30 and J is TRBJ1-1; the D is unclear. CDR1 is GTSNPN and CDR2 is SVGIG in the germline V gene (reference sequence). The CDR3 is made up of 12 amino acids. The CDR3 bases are TGTGCTCGCGGCGGAGTGAACACTGAAGCTTTCTTT. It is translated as CARGGVNTEAFF.

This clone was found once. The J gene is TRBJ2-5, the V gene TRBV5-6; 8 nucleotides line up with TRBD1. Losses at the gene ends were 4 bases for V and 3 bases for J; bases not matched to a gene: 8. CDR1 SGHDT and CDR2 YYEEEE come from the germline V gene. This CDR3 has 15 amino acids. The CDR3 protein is CASSRGQDLKETQYF. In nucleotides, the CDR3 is TGTGCCAGCAGCCGGGGACAGGACCTAAAAGAGACCCAGTACTTC.

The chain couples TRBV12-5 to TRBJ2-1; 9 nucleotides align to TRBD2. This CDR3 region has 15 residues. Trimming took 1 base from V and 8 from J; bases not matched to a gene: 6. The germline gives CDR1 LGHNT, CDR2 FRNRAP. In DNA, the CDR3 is TGTGCTAGTGGTTTGGCTGGGACTAGCAGCGATGAGCAGTTCTTC. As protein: CASGLAGTSSDEQFF.

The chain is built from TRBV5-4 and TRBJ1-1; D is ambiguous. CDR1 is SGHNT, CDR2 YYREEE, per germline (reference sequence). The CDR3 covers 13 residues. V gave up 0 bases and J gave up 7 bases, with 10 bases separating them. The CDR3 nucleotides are TGTGCCAGCAGCTTGGATCTCGGGTTTGAAGCTTTCTTT. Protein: CASSLDLGFEAFF.